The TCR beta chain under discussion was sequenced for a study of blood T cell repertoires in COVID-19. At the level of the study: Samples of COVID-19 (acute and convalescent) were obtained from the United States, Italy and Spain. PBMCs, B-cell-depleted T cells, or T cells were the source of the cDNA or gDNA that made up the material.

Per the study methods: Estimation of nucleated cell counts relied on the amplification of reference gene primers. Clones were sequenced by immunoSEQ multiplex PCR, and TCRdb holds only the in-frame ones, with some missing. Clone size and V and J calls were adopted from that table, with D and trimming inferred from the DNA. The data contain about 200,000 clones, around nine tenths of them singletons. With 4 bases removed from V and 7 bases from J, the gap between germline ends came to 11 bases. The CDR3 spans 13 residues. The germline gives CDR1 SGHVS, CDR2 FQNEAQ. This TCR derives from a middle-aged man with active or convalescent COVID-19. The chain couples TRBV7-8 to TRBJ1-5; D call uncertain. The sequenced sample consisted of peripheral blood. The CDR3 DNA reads TGTGCCAGCAGCTCCAGACGGGAACAGCCCCAGCATTTT. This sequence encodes CASSSRREQPQHF.